Included here is one TCR beta chain sequence, with context. Its antigen is still unknown. Primed by a sample-barcoded 5' primer and a J-beta primer mix, a second PCR proceeded for about 6 to 12 cycles. The yield of each sample was at least 2.5 million CDR3-containing paired-end reads. TCRdb reanalysed the 5' RACE reads using MiXCR and keeps one entry per CDR3 protein. The sample holds fewer than 1,000,000 distinct CDR3 sequences, approximately 48% seen once. CDR1 and CDR2 (germline): DFQATT, SNEGSKA (reference sequence). The V gene end was trimmed by 6 bases and the J gene end by 7 bases; junction bases not matched to a gene: 10. This CDR3 is built from 15 residues. This sample was taken from a study of blood T cells in healthy people across ages. Study-level results: A roughly linear fall in TCR beta diversity per million T cells was seen with increasing age.

Researchers collected roughly 9.8 milliliters of peripheral blood from every single donor. The sample taken for sequencing was blood. This chain connects TRBV20-1 to TRBJ2-1; 12 bases map to TRBD1. The origin of this receptor is a man aged 60 to 69 in good health. CDR3: CSAQTGTGGGNEQFF. DNA for the CDR3: TGCAGTGCCCAAACGGGGACAGGGGGCGGGAATGAGCAGTTCTTC.